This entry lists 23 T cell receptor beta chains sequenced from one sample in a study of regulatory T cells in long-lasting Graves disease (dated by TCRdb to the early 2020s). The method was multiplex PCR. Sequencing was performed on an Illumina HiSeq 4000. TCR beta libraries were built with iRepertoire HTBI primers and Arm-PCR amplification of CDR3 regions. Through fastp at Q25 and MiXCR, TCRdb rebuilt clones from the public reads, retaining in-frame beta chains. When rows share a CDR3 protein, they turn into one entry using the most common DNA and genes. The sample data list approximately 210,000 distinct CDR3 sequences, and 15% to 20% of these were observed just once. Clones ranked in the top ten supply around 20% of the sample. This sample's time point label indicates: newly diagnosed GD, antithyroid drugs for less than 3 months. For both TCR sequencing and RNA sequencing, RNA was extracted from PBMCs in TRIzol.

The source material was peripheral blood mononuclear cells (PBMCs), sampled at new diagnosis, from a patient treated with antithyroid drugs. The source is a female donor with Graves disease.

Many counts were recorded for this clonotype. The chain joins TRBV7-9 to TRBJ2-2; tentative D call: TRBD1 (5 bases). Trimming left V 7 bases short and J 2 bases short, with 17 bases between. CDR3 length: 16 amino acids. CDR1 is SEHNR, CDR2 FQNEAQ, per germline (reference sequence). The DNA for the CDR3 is TGTGCCAGCACCGGCCATAGGACACTTAACACCGGGGAGCTGTTTTTT. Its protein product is CASTGHRTLNTGELFF.

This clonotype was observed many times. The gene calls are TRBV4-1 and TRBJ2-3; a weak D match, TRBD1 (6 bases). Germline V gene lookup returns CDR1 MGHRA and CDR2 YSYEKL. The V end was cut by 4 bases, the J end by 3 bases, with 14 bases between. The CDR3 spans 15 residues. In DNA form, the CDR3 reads TGCGCCAGCAGCCTCCAGACAGGAAGAACAGATACGCAGTATTTT. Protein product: CASSLQTGRTDTQYF.

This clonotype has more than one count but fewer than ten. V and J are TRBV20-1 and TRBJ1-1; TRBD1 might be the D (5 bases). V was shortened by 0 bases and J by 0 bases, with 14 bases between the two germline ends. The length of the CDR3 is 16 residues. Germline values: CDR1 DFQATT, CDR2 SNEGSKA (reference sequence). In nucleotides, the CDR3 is TGCAGTGCTAGAGATTGGGGCCTGACGATGAACACTGAAGCTTTCTTT. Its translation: CSARDWGLTMNTEAFF.

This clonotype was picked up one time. CDR3 loop: CASRLNGAANYGYTF. For the CDR3, the DNA is TGTGCCAGCAGACTGAACGGGGCAGCTAACTATGGCTACACCTTC. V and J are TRBV12-3 or TRBV12-4 and TRBJ1-2; D may be TRBD1 (5 bases). This CDR3 comprises 15 residues. The V gene lost 6 bases and the J gene lost 0 bases, with 14 bases spanning the gap.

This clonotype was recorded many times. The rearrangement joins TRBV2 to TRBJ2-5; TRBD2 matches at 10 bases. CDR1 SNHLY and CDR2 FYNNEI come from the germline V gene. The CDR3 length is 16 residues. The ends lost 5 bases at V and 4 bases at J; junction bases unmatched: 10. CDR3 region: CASSRGLARRGETQYF. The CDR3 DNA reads TGTGCCAGCAGTCGGGGACTAGCGCGAAGGGGAGAGACCCAGTACTTC.

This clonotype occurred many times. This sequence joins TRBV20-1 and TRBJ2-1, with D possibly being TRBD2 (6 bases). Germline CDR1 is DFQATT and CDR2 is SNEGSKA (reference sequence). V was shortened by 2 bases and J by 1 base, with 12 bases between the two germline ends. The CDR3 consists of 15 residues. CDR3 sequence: CSARLGDLSYNEQFF. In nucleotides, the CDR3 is TGCAGTGCTAGATTAGGGGACTTGTCCTACAATGAGCAGTTCTTC.

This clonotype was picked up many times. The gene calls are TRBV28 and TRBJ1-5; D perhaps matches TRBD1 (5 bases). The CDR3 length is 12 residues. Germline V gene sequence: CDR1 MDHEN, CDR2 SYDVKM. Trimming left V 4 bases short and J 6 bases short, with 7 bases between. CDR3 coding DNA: TGTGCCAGCAGTTGGGGGTTTCAGCCCCAGCATTTT. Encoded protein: CASSWGFQPQHF.

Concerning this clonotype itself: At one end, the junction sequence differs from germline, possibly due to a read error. For the CDR3, the DNA is TGCAGTGCTAGAGATCGAGCTTGGGGGGCCCGCTCCTACGAGCACTACTTC. It translates to CSARDRAWGARSYEHYF. The chain employs TRBV20-1 and TRBJ2-7, with D perhaps assigned TRBD1 or TRBD2 (6 bases each). This CDR3 has 17 residues. Germline V CDR1 and CDR2: DFQATT, SNEGSKA (reference sequence).

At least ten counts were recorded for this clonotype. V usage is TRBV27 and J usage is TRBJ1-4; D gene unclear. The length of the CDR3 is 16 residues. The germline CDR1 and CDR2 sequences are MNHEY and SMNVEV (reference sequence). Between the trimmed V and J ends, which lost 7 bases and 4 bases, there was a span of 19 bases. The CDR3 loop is CASTPFGTAVNEKLFF. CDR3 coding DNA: TGTGCCAGCACCCCCTTCGGAACCGCAGTTAATGAAAAACTGTTTTTT.

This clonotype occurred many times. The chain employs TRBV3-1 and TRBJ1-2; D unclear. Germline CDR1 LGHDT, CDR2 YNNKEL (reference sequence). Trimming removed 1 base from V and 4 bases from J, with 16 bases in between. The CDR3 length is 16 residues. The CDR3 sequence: CASSQASGAGPYGYTF. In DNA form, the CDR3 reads TGTGCCAGCAGCCAAGCGTCGGGAGCAGGCCCCTATGGCTACACCTTC.

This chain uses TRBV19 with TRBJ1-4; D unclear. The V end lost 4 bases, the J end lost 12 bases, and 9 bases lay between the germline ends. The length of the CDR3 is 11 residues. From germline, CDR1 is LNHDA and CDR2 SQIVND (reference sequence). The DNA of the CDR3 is TGTGCCAGTAGTAAGCCCGGGGAACTGTTTTTT. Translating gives CASSKPGELFF.

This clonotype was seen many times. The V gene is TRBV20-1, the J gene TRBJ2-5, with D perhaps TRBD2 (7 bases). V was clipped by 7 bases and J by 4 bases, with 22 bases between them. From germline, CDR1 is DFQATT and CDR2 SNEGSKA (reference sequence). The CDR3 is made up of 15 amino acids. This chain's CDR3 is CSGTPRGGLGETQYF. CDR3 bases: TGCAGTGGCACCCCTAGGGGGGGATTGGGAGAGACCCAGTACTTC.

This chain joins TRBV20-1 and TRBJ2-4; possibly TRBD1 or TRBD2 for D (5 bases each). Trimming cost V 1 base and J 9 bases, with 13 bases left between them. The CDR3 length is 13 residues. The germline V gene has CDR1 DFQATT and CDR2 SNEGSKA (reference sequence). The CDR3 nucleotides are TGCAGTGCTAGAGTGGGGACCTTTGGCATTCAGTACTTC. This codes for CSARVGTFGIQYF.

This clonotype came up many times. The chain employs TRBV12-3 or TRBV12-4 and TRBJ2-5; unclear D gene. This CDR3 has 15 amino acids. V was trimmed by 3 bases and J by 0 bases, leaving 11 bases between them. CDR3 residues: CASSFAFQYQETQYF. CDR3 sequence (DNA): TGTGCCAGCAGTTTCGCCTTCCAGTACCAAGAGACCCAGTACTTC.

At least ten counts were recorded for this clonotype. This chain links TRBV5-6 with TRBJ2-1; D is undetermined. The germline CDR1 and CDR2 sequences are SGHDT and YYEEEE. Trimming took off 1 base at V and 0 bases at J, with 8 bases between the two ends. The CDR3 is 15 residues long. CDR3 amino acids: CASSLYASSYNEQFF. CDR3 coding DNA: TGTGCCAGCAGCTTGTACGCGAGCTCCTACAATGAGCAGTTCTTC.

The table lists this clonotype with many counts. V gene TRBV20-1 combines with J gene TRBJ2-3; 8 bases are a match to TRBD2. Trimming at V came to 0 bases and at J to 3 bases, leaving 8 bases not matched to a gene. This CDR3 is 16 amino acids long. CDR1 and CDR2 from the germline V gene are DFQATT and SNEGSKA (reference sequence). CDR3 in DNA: TGCAGTGCTAGAGATAGATGGGTAGCGGGAACAGATACGCAGTATTTT. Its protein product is CSARDRWVAGTDTQYF.

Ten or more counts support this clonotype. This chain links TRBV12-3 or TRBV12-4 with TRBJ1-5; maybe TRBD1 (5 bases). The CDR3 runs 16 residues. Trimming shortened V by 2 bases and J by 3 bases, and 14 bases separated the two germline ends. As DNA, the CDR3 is TGTGCCAGCAGTTTATCATCCAGGGCTGACAATCAGCCCCAGCATTTT. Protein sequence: CASSLSSRADNQPQHF.

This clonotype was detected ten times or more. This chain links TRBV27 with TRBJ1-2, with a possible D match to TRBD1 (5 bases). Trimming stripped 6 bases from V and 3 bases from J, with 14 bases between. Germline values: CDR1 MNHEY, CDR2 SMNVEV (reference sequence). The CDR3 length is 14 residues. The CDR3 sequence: CASSFSGGDYGYTF. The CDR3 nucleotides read TGTGCCAGCAGCTTTTCTGGGGGGGACTATGGCTACACCTTC.

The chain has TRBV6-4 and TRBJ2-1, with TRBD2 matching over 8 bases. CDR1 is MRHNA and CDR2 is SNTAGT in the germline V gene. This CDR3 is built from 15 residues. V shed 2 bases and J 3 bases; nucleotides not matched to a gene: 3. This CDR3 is CASSDGLAGYNEQFF. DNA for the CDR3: TGTGCCAGCAGTGACGGGCTAGCGGGCTACAATGAGCAGTTCTTC.

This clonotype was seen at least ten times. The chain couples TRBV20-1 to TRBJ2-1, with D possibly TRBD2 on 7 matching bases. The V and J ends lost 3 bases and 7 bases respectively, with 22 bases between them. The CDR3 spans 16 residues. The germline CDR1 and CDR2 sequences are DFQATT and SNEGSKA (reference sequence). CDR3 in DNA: TGCAGTGCTAGGAGGACCGGGACAAGGGAGGGGAATGAGCAGTTCTTC. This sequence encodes CSARRTGTREGNEQFF.

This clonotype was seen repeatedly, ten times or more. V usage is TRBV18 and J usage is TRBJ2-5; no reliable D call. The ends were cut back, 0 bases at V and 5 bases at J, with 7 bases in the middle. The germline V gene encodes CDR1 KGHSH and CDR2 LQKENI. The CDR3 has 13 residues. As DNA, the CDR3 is TGTGCCAGCTCACCACCATCTGGCGAGACCCAGTACTTC. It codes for CASSPPSGETQYF.

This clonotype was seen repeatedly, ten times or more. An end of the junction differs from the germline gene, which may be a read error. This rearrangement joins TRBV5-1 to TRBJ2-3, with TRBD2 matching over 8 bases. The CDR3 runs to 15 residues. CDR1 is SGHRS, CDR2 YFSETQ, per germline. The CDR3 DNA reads TGTGCCAGCAGCTTCGGCGGGAGGCTTACAGATACGCAGTATTTT. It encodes CASSFGGRLTDTQYF.

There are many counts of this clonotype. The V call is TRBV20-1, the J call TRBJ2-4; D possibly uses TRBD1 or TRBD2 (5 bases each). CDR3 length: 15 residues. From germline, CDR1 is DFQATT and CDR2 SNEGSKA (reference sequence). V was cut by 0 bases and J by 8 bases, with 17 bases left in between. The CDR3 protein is CSARDRHPSRDIQYF. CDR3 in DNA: TGCAGTGCTAGAGATCGGCATCCTAGCAGGGACATTCAGTACTTC.